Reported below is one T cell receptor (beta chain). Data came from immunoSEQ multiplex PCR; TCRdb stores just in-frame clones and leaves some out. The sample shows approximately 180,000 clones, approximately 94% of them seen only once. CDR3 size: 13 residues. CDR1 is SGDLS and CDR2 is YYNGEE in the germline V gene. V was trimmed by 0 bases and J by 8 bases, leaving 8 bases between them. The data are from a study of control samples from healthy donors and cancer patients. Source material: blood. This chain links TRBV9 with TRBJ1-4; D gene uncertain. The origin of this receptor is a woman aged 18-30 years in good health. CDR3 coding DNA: TGTGCCAGCAGCGTAGCCCCGTGGGAAAAACTGTTTTTT. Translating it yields CASSVAPWEKLFF.